These 7 T cell receptor beta chains were sequenced from one sample in a study of monozygotic twins with inflammatory bowel disease. Each CDR3 protein gets one entry in TCRdb, which reprocessed the 5' RACE reads and gives no DNA. Listed are 300,000 to 350,000 distinct CDR3 sequences; over 2% falls within the top ten. Sequenced material: blood. The receptors derive from a human donor with ulcerative colitis or Crohn's disease, or a healthy co-twin of an affected twin (not recorded which).

V is TRBV20-1 and J is TRBJ2-3; TCRdb gives TRBD1 as the D gene, but with no DNA this cannot be confirmed. CDR1 and CDR2 from the germline V gene are DFQATT and SNEGSKA (reference sequence). CDR3 size: 15 residues. This chain's CDR3 is CSASPRDSYTDTQYF.

This sequence joins TRBV30 and TRBJ2-5. Germline V gives CDR1 GTSNPN, CDR2 SVGIG (reference sequence). CDR3 length: 12 residues. The CDR3: CAWSGVKGTQYF.

This chain connects TRBV7-2 to TRBJ1-1; checking the TCRdb D call of TRBD1 is not possible without DNA. CDR3 length: 13 amino acids. Germline loops: CDR1 SGHTA, CDR2 FQGNSA. CDR3: CASSPQGYTEAFF.

The rearrangement links TRBV18 to TRBJ1-4; as DNA is missing, the TRBD1 call by TCRdb cannot be tested. CDR1 KGHSH and CDR2 LQKENI come from the germline V gene. The CDR3 is 15 amino acids. CDR3 loop: CASSPSRAGNEKLFF. Filled out from reference TRBV18 and TRBJ1-4, the complete variable domain reads NAGVMQNPRHLVRRRGQEARLRCSPMKGHSHVYWYRQLPEEGLKFMVYLQKENIIDESGMPKERFSAEFPKEGPSILRIQQVVRGDSAAYFCASSPSRAGNEKLFFGSGTQLSVL.

This chain uses TRBV12-3 or TRBV12-4 with TRBJ2-5; with no DNA, the TCRdb D assignment of TRBD1 cannot be verified. This CDR3 has 14 residues. The CDR3 sequence is CASRDDRAEETQCF.

The J gene is TRBJ1-5, the V gene TRBV2. This CDR3 contains 14 residues. The germline V gene has CDR1 SNHLY and CDR2 FYNNEI. CDR3 loop: CASREGGSNQPQHF.

The rearrangement uses TRBV4-1 and TRBJ2-1. The V gene's germline CDR1 is MGHRA and CDR2 YSYEKL. The CDR3 spans 15 residues. This CDR3 reads CASSLGENSYNEQFF.